The 8 T cell receptor beta chains below were found in one sample sequenced in a study of shared clonotypes between healthy human individuals. Method: immunoSEQ multiplex PCR; TCRdb's copy keeps in-frame clones and lacks some. This sample carries approximately 810,000 clones, 80% to 95% of them seen once, and the ten largest clones take more than 20%. Naive CD8 cells lacked CD45RO, underwent positive selection for CCR7 and left out terminally differentiated effector memory CD45RA+ cells. The sample was naive CD8+ T cells sorted from blood. Receptor source: a man aged 25-45 years in good health.

The gene calls are TRBV15 and TRBJ1-1; D is unresolved. Germline loops: CDR1 LNHNV, CDR2 YYDKDF (reference sequence). The CDR3 runs 16 residues. The V end lost 4 bases, the J end lost 1 base, and 16 bases lay between the germline ends. The CDR3 DNA sequence: TGTGCCACCAGCATCTTTTCGGTACAGCCGAACACTGAAGCTTTCTTT. Amino acids: CATSIFSVQPNTEAFF.

This chain links TRBV27 with TRBJ2-7; 10 bases are a match to TRBD1. V gave up 6 bases and J gave up 4 bases; unmatched junction bases: 3. CDR1 MNHEY and CDR2 SMNVEV come from the germline V gene (reference sequence). The CDR3 runs 13 residues. DNA of the CDR3: TGTGCCAGCAGGACAGGGGGCCGATACGAGCAGTACTTC. Translating it yields CASRTGGRYEQYF.

The V and J genes are TRBV15 and TRBJ2-3; no definite D call. The germline V and J ends were trimmed by 8 bases and 3 bases, with 18 bases remaining between them. The CDR3 loop spans 15 amino acids. In germline, CDR1 is LNHNV, CDR2 YYDKDF (reference sequence). The CDR3 region is CATGDGNGFTDTQYF. In nucleotides, the CDR3 is TGTGCCACCGGAGATGGGAACGGGTTTACAGATACGCAGTATTTT.

V is TRBV4-1 and J is TRBJ1-5, with a weak D call TRBD1 (6 bases). The CDR3 consists of 15 residues. Looked up from germline, CDR1 is MGHRA and CDR2 is YSYEKL. V dropped 4 bases and J dropped 6 bases, with 16 bases sitting between them. CDR3 in amino acids: CASSPFGAGAQPQHF. The CDR3 DNA is TGCGCCAGCAGCCCCTTCGGAGCAGGGGCTCAGCCCCAGCATTTT.

The chain is built from TRBV11-2 and TRBJ2-7, with 10 positions matching TRBD2. Looked up from germline, CDR1 is SGHAT and CDR2 is FQNNGV. This CDR3 has 15 residues. The V and J ends lost 3 bases and 0 bases, in that order; junction bases with no gene match: 2. The CDR3 DNA reads as TGTGCCAGCAGCTTTTGGACTAGCGGCTCCTACGAGCAGTACTTC. Protein product: CASSFWTSGSYEQYF.

This clone has only one observation. V is TRBV11-1 and J is TRBJ1-1; 9 bases line up with TRBD1. The CDR3 runs 16 residues. CDR1 and CDR2 (germline): SGHAT, FQDESV (reference sequence). V dropped 5 bases and J dropped 5; count of bases not matched to a gene: 12. CDR3 DNA sequence: TGTGCCAGCAGCCGAACGCCGGGACAGGGTTATACTGAAGCTTTCTTT. As protein: CASSRTPGQGYTEAFF. Variable domain in full (rest from reference TRBV11-1 and TRBJ1-1): EAEVAQSPRYKITEKSQAVAFWCDPISGHATLYWYRQILGQGPELLVQFQDESVVDDSQLPKDRFSAERLKGVDSTLKIQPAELGDSAMYLCASSRTPGQGYTEAFFGQGTRLTVV.

The genes are TRBV7-2 and TRBJ2-3; TRBD2 aligns across 7 bases. With 3 bases clipped from V and 6 bases from J, the junction kept 6 bases outside the gene matches. The CDR3 is made up of 14 amino acids. Germline CDR1 SGHTA, CDR2 FQGNSA. CDR3 region: CASSLTSLSDTQYF. The CDR3 coding sequence is TGTGCCAGCAGCTTGACTAGCTTATCGGATACGCAGTATTTT.

This clone has only a few counts. CDR3 amino acids: CASSQRVPYEQYF. As DNA, the CDR3 is TGTGCCAGCTCACAAAGGGTTCCCTACGAGCAGTACTTC. The chain combines TRBV6-5 with TRBJ2-7; D is uncertain. V was clipped by 8 bases and J by 2 bases, with 13 bases between them. This CDR3 is 13 amino acids long. Germline lookup yields CDR1 MNHEY and CDR2 SVGAGI.